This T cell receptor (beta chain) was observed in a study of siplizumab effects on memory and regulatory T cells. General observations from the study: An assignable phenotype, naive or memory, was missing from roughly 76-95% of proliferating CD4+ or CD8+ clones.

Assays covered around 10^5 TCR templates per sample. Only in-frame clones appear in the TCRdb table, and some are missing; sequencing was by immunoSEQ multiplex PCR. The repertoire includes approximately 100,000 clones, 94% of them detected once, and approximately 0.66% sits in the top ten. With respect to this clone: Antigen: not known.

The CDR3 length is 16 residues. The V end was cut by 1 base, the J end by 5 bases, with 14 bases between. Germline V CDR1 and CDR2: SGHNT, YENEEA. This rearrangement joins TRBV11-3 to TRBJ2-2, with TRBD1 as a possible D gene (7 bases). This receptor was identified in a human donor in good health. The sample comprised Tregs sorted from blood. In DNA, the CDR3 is TGTGCCAGCAGCTTAGTTGGAGGGGGCTTTACCGGGGAGCTGTTTTTT. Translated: CASSLVGGGFTGELFF.